This T cell receptor (beta chain) was profiled in a study of blood T cell repertoires in COVID-19. Study context: Spain, Italy and the United States supplied samples that represented acute and convalescent COVID-19. The cDNA or gDNA used as material had been derived from T cells, B-cell-depleted T cells, or PBMCs.

The protocol was immunoSEQ multiplex PCR, while the TCRdb copy is restricted to in-frame clones and leaves out a portion. The data contain roughly 60,000 clones, 90% of them singletons. The germline gives CDR1 ENHRY, CDR2 SYGVKD. The V segment lost 3 bases and the J segment 5 bases; nucleotides outside the gene matches: 8. There are 16 residues in the CDR3. This receptor was taken from a woman older than 75 with active COVID-19. The chain has TRBV10-3 and TRBJ2-3; 10 nucleotides line up with TRBD2. Sequences were obtained from peripheral blood. Here the CDR3 DNA reads TGTGCCATCAGTGATAGCGGGAGGAGGGTTGGAGATACGCAGTATTTT. Residues: CAISDSGRRVGDTQYF.